This T cell receptor (beta chain) emerged from a study of radiotherapy plus CTLA-4 blockade in lung cancer. Across the whole study: Of all patients, approximately 18% responded objectively and about 30% showed disease control. Study-wide results and caveats: How blood T cell clones changed early, along with interferon-beta, reportedly forecast response best. TCR clones from tumors expanded in blood after radiotherapy plus ipilimumab.

Those with chemo-refractory metastatic non-small-cell lung cancer were treated with focal radiation combined with CTLA-4 blockade using ipilimumab. On this clone: The antigen is unknown.

Clones were sequenced by immunoSEQ multiplex PCR, and TCRdb holds only the in-frame ones, with some missing. The sample has some 49,000 clones, around 84% seen once; the top ten hold around 30%. Germline-derived CDR1 and CDR2 are SQVTM and ANQGSEA. V was shortened by 4 bases and J by 8 bases, with 8 bases between the two germline ends. This CDR3 has 10 amino acids. The rearrangement uses TRBV29-1 and TRBJ1-1, with D hard to call. The sequencing used peripheral blood, collected from a patient treated with radiotherapy plus ipilimumab. This clonotype was obtained from a human donor with non-small cell lung cancer whose response to radiotherapy plus ipilimumab could not be evaluated. In DNA, the CDR3 is TGCAGCGTTGCAAACCAGGAAGCTTTCTTT. Amino acids: CSVANQEAFF.